This T cell receptor beta chain was retrieved from a study of blood T cells in healthy people across ages. Germline trimming cut 5 bases from V and 8 bases from J; bases unmatched to any gene: 8. Germline V lookup: CDR1 MGHDK, CDR2 SYGVNS. The CDR3 runs 16 residues. It was with a sample-barcoded 5' primer and a J-beta primer mix that a second PCR of roughly 7 to 12 cycles was run. TCRdb independently ran MiXCR on the 5' RACE reads; one entry per CDR3 protein. The table records 1 million or so distinct CDR3 sequences, 40% to 55% of them present only once. This TCR derives from a woman between 55 and 75 years old in good health. Sequencing was performed on blood. The chain employs TRBV25-1 and TRBJ2-1; the match to TRBD2 covers 14 bases. The CDR3 region has the DNA TGTGCCAGCAGTCGGGGCGGGACTAGCGGGAGAGATGAGCAGTTCTTC. Residues: CASSRGGTSGRDEQFF. Full variable domain (remainder filled in from reference TRBV25-1 and TRBJ2-1): EADIYQTPRYLVIGTGKKITLECSQTMGHDKMYWYQQDPGMELHLIHYSYGVNSTEKGDLSSESTVSRIRTEHFPLTLESARPSHTSQYLCASSRGGTSGRDEQFFGPGTRLTVL.